This TCR beta chain was sequenced in a study of graft-versus-host responses after intestinal transplantation. As for this clone: No antigen is known for it.

V lost 3 bases to trimming and J lost 6 bases, with 16 bases between them. The CDR3 consists of 15 residues. CDR1 is KGHSH and CDR2 is LQKENI in the germline V gene. General study results and limits: Recipient marrow harbored GvH clones, some of which surfaced first in ileum or blood. Allografts of one patient group, those with graft-donor T cell macrochimerism, had high graft-versus-host to host-versus-graft clonal ratios.

TCRdb's copy holds only in-frame clones and misses some; the assay was immunoSEQ multiplex PCR. The sample consists of around 40,000 clones, roughly 95% of them appearing once. This clonotype was sampled from a human donor who was the organ donor for an intestinal transplant. This sequence joins TRBV18 and TRBJ2-3, with D perhaps TRBD2 (7 bases). Specimen: unstimulated CD8+ T cells sorted from spleen or lymph node cells, collected before transplant. The CDR3 region has the DNA TGTGCCAGCTCACCTCTTCGGGGGGCCGGGGATACGCAGTATTTT. Translating gives CASSPLRGAGDTQYF.